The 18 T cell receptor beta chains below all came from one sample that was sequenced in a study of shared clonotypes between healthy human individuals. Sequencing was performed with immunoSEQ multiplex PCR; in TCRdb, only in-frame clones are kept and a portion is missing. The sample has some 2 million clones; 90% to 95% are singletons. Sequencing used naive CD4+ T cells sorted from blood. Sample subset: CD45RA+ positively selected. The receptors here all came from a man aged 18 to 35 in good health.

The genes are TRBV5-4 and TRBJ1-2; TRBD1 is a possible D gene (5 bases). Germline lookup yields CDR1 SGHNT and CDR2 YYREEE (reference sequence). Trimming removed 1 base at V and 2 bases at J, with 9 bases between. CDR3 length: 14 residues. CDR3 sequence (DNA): TGTGCCAGCAGCTTGAGGGGAGGCAACTATGGCTACACCTTC. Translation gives CASSLRGGNYGYTF.

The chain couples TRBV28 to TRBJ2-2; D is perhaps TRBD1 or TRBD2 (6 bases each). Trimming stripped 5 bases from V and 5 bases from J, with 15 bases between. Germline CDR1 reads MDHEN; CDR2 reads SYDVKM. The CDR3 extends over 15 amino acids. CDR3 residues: CASSIPQGRTGELFF. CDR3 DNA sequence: TGTGCCAGCAGTATACCCCAGGGGAGGACCGGGGAGCTGTTTTTT.

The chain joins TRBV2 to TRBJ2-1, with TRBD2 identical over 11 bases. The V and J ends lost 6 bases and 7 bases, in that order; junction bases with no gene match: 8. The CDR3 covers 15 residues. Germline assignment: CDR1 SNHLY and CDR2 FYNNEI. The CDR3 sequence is CASSETSGGKNEQFF. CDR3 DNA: TGTGCCAGCAGCGAAACTAGCGGGGGCAAAAATGAGCAGTTCTTC.

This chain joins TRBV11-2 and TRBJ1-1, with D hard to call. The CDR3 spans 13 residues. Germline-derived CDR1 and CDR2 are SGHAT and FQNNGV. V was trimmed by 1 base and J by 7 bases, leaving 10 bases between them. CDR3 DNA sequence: TGTGCCAGCAGCTTAGGGGGAAGGTTTGAAGCTTTCTTT. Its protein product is CASSLGGRFEAFF.

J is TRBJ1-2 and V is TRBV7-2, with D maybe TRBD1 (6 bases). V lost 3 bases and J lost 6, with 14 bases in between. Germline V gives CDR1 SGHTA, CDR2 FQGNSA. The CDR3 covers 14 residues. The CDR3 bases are TGTGCCAGCAGCTTCAAACAGGGCCTTGATGGCTACACCTTC. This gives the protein CASSFKQGLDGYTF.

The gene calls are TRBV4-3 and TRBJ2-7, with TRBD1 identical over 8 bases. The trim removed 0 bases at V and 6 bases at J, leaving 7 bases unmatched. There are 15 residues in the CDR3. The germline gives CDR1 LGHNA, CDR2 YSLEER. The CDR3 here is CASSQDIGQGGEQYF. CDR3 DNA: TGCGCCAGCAGCCAAGATATAGGACAGGGAGGCGAGCAGTACTTC.

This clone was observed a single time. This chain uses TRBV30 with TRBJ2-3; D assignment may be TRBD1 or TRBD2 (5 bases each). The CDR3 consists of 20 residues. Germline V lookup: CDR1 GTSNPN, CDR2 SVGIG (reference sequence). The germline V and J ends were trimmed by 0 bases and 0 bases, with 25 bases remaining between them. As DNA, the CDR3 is TGTGCCTGGAGTGTAGCTCGGGTGTGGGGGAGTTCCCTGAGCACAGATACGCAGTATTTT. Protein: CAWSVARVWGSSLSTDTQYF.

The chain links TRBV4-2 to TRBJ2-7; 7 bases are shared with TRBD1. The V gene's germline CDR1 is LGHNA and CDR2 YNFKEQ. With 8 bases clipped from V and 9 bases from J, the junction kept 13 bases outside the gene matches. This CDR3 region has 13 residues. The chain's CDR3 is CASSGTEGLRQYF. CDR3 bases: TGTGCCAGCTCCGGGACAGAAGGTCTAAGGCAGTACTTC.

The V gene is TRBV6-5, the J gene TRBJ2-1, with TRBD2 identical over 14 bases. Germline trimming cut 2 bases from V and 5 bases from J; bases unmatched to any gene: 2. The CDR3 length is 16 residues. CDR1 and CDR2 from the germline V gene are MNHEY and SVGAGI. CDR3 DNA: TGTGCCAGCAGTTACCGGACTAGCGGGGGGCACAATGAGCAGTTCTTC. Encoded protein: CASSYRTSGGHNEQFF.

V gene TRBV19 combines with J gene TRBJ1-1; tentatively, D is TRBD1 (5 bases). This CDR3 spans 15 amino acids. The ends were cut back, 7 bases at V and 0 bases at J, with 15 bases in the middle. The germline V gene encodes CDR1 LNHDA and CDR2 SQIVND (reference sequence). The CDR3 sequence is CASTVREDMNTEAFF. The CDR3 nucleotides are TGTGCCAGTACGGTCCGGGAGGACATGAACACTGAAGCTTTCTTT.

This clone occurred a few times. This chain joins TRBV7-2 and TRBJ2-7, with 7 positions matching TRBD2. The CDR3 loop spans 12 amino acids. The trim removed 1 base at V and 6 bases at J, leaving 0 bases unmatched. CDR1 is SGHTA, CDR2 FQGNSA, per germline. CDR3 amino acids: CASSLGGGEQYF. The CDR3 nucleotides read TGTGCCAGCAGCTTAGGCGGGGGCGAGCAGTACTTC. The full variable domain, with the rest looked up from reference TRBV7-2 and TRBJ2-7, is GAGVSQSPSNKVTEKGKDVELRCDPISGHTALYWYRQSLGQGLEFLIYFQGNSAPDKSGLPSDRFSAERTGGSVSTLTIQRTQQEDSAVYLCASSLGGGEQYFGPGTRLTVT.

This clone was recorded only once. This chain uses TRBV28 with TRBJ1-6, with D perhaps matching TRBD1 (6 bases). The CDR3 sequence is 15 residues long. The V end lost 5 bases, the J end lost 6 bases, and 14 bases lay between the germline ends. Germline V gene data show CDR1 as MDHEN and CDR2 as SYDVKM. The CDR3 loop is CASSGRGDGNSPLHF. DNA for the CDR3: TGTGCCAGCAGTGGGAGGGGGGACGGTAATTCACCCCTCCACTTT.

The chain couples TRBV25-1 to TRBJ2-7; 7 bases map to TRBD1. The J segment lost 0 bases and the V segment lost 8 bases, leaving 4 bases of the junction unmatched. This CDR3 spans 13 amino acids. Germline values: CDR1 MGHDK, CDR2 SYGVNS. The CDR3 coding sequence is TGTGCCAGCTCCGGGACAGCCTCCTACGAGCAGTACTTC. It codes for CASSGTASYEQYF.

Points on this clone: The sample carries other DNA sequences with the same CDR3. CDR3 in DNA: TGTGCCAGCAGTGGCGGGGGGAGCACAGATACGCAGTATTTT. The encoded protein is CASSGGGSTDTQYF. This chain connects TRBV6-1 to TRBJ2-3; 8 positions match TRBD2. Germline CDR1 is MNHNS and CDR2 is SASEGT. This CDR3 comprises 14 residues. The ends lost 4 bases at V and 0 bases at J; junction bases unmatched: 0.

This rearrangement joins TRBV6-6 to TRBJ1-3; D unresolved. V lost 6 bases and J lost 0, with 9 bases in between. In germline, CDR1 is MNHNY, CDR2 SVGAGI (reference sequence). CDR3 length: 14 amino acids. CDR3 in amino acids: CASSPKSSGNTIYF. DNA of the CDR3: TGTGCCAGCAGCCCCAAGTCCTCTGGAAACACCATATATTTT.

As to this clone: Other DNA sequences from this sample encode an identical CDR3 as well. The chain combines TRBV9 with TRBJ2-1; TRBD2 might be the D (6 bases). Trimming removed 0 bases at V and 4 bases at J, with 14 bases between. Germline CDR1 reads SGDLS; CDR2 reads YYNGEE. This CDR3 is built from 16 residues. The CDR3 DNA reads TGTGCCAGCAGCGTAGTTGGCGGGGCTGCTTACAATGAGCAGTTCTTC. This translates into CASSVVGGAAYNEQFF.

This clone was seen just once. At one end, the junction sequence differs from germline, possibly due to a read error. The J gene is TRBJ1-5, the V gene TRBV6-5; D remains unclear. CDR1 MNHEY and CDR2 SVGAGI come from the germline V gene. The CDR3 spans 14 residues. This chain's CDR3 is CAGSYSRSNQPQHF. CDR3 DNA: TGTGCCGGCAGTTACTCGAGGAGCAATCAGCCCCAGCATTTT.

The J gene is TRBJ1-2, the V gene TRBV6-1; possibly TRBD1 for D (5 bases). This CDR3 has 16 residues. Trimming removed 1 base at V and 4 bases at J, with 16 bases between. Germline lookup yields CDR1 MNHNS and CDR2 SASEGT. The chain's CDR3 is CASSEGGVGDSYGYTF. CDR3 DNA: TGTGCCAGCAGTGAAGGGGGGGTAGGGGACTCCTATGGCTACACCTTC.